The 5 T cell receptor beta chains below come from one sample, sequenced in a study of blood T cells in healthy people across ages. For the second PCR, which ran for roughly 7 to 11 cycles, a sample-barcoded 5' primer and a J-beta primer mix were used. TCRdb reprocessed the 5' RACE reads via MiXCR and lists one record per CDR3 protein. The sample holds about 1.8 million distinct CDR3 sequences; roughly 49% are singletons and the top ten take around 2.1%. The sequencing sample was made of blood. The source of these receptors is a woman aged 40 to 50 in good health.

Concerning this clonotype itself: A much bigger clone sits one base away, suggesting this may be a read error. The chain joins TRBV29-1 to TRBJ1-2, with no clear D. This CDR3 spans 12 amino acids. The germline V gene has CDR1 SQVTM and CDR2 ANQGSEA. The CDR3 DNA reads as TGCAGTTACGACTCGGCGGACTATGGCTACACCTTC. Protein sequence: CSYDSADYGYTF.

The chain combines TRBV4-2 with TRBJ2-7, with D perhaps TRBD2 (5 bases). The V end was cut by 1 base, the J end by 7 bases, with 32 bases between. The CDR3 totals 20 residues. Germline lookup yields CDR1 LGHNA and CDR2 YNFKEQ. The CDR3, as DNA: TGTGCCAGCAGCCAAGTCCCCCTAGCCCGACCGAAGCTGGGCTACAATGAGCAGTACTTC. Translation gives CASSQVPLARPKLGYNEQYF.

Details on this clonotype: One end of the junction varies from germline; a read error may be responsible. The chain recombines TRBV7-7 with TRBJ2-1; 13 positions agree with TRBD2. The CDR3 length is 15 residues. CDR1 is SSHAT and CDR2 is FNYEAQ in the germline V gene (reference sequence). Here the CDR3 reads CASSPMTSGGTPEFF. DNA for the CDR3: TGTGCTAGCAGCCCTATGACTAGCGGGGGGACCCCGGAGTTCTTC.

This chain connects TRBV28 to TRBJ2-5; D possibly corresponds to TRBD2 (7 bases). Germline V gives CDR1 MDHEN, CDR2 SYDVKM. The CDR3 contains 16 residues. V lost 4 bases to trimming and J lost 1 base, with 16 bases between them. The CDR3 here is CASSSRGANVQETQYF. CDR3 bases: TGTGCCAGCAGTTCCCGGGGGGCCAACGTCCAAGAGACCCAGTACTTC.

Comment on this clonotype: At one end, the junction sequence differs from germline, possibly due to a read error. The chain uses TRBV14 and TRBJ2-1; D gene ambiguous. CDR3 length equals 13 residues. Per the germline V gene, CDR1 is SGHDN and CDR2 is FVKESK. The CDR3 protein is CTSSQVRSNEQFF. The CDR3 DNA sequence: TGTACCAGCAGCCAAGTGAGGTCGAATGAGCAGTTCTTC. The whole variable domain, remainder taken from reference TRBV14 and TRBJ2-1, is EAGVTQFPSHSVIEKGQTVTLRCDPISGHDNLYWYRRVMGKEIKFLLHFVKESKQDESGMPNNRFLAERTGGTYSTLKVQPAELEDSGVYFCTSSQVRSNEQFFGPGTRLTVL.